The present TCR beta chain was sequenced within a study of response to subunit inactivated influenza vaccine. CDR1 is SGHRS, CDR2 YFSETQ, per germline. CDR3 size: 16 residues. J lost 1 base, V lost 4 bases, and 11 bases had no gene match. TCRdb independently ran MiXCR on the RT-PCR reads; one entry per CDR3 protein. The sample lists some 500,000 distinct CDR3 sequences, about 25% occurring once. The source was CD4+ T cells sorted from PBMCs, collected 4 to 6 days after vaccination. This TCR derives from a man between 50 and 59 years old who received an inactivated influenza vaccine. The chain links TRBV5-1 to TRBJ2-7, with 7 bases matching TRBD2. In DNA, the CDR3 is TGCGCCAGCAGCGACTTGGTGGCTAGCGGATCCTACGAGCAGTACTTC. It translates to CASSDLVASGSYEQYF.